A selection of T cell receptor beta chains follows, all from one sample in a study of lymphopenia after photon versus proton radiotherapy. The assay was immunoSEQ multiplex PCR, and TCRdb's table has in-frame clones only and misses some. The repertoire holds 37,000 or so clones, with about 84% as singletons. Sequences were derived from peripheral blood, sampled from a patient treated with photon-based radiotherapy. Receptors were obtained from a man between 45 and 60 years old with gastric cancer. CDR3s include the opening cysteine and the closing phenylalanine or tryptophan. A D gene is named only where the DNA matches it firmly. Only part of the rows carry a size: once, few, many, or a class if the clone is expanded.

cdr3_aa | cdr3_nt | v_call | d_call | clone_size | j_call
CASSLLAGGDTGELFF | TGTGCCAGCAGCTTACTAGCGGGAGGAGACACCGGGGAGCTGTTTTTT | TRBV7-9 | TRBD2 | . | TRBJ2-2
CASSSGEGARKQYF | TGTGCCAGCTCGTCGGGAGAGGGGGCGAGGAAGCAGTACTTC | TRBV18 | . | . | TRBJ2-7
CASSPRSRTGGGETQYF | TGTGCCAGCTCACCAAGGAGCCGGACAGGGGGTGGAGAGACCCAGTACTTC | TRBV18 | TRBD1 | . | TRBJ2-5
CASSGRDSRSTGELFF | TGTGCCAGCAGCGGACGGGACTCCCGGAGCACCGGGGAGCTGTTTTTT | TRBV9 | . | once | TRBJ2-2
CASSTRGQAANEQFF | TGCGCCAGCAGTACCCGAGGGCAAGCGGCCAATGAGCAGTTCTTC | TRBV5-1 | . | . | TRBJ2-1
CASSSSGRAVNEQYF | TGTGCCAGCAGCAGTAGCGGGAGGGCCGTGAACGAGCAGTACTTC | TRBV7-2 | TRBD2 | . | TRBJ2-7
CASSYSGNEQFF | TGTGCCAGCAGCTATAGCGGCAATGAGCAGTTCTTC | TRBV5-8 | . | . | TRBJ2-1
CASRRTGTDTQYF | TGTGCCAGCAGAAGGACAGGCACAGATACGCAGTATTTT | TRBV27 | . | . | TRBJ2-3
CASTPGGTDTQYF | TGCGCCAGCACCCCAGGGGGCACAGATACGCAGTATTTT | TRBV5-1 | . | once | TRBJ2-3
CASSLTLSGGYTF | TGTGCCAGCAGTCTGACTCTGTCGGGTGGCTACACCTTC | TRBV6-5 | . | . | TRBJ1-2
CASSPLGATLGSPLHF | TGTGCCAGCAGCCCGCTTGGGGCCACTTTGGGTTCACCCCTCCACTTT | TRBV7-6 | . | . | TRBJ1-6
CASRAGPYEQYF | TGTGCCAGCAGAGCGGGCCCCTACGAGCAGTACTTC | TRBV6-5 | . | . | TRBJ2-7
CASSPNSRDRGTFF | TGTGCCAGCAGCCCCAACAGCCGGGACAGGGGAACTTTCTTT | TRBV9 | TRBD1 | . | TRBJ1-1
CASSLALGQLSSYNEQFF | TGTGCCAGCAGCTTAGCGCTAGGGCAGTTAAGCTCCTACAATGAGCAGTTCTTC | TRBV7-9 | . | . | TRBJ2-1
CASSPYRTLTEAFF | TGTGCCAGCTCACCCTATCGGACCCTCACTGAAGCTTTCTTT | TRBV18 | . | few | TRBJ1-1
CASSLGVGGAGDTQYF | TGTGCCAGCAGCTTAGGGGTAGGGGGCGCAGGGGATACGCAGTATTTT | TRBV7-8 | TRBD1 | . | TRBJ2-3